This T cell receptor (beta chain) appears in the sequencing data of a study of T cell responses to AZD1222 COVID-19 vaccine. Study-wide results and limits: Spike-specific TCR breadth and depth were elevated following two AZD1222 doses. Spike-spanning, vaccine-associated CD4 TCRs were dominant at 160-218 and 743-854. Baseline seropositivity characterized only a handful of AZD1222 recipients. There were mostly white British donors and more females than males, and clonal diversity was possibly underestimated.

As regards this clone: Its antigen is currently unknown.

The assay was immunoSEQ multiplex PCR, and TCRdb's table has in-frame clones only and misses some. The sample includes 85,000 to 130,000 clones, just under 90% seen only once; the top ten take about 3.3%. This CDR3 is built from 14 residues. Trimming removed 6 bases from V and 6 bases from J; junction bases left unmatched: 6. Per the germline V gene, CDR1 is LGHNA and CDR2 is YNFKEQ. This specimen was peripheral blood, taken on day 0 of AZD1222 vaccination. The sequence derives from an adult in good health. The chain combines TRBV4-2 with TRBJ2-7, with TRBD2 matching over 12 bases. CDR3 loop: CASSSSGGAIEQYF. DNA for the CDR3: TGTGCCAGCAGTTCTAGCGGGGGGGCGATCGAGCAGTACTTC.